This entry lists 6 T cell receptor beta chains sequenced from one sample in a study of cytomegalovirus exposure and HLA in healthy donors. Amplification used 60 Vbeta primers and 13 Jbeta primers. Sequencing was performed with immunoSEQ multiplex PCR; in TCRdb, only in-frame clones are kept and a portion is missing. Of 100,000 to 150,000 clones listed, roughly 80% were seen once; the top ten hold around 8.9%. The sample comprised PBMCs. These receptors came from a man aged 25 to 45 in good health and CMV-seropositive.

The chain joins TRBV9 to TRBJ2-5; 15 bases map to TRBD2. The V segment lost 3 bases and the J segment 4 bases; nucleotides outside the gene matches: 4. The CDR3 has 16 amino acids. Looked up from germline, CDR1 is SGDLS and CDR2 is YYNGEE. The CDR3 is CASSAGTSGGRETQYF. CDR3 bases: TGTGCCAGCAGCGCGGGGACTAGCGGGGGGCGAGAGACCCAGTACTTC.

This clone was detected a few times. The V and J genes are TRBV9 and TRBJ2-3; 9 positions match TRBD2. Germline V gives CDR1 SGDLS, CDR2 YYNGEE. V gave up 5 bases and J gave up 3 bases; unmatched junction bases: 7. The CDR3 consists of 15 residues. The chain's CDR3 is CASRRGGALTDTQYF. DNA of the CDR3: TGTGCCAGCAGGCGCGGGGGGGCCTTGACAGATACGCAGTATTTT.

The rearrangement joins TRBV6-1 to TRBJ1-2; 7 bases are a match to TRBD1. There are 14 residues in the CDR3. Germline V lookup: CDR1 MNHNS, CDR2 SASEGT. J was trimmed by 1 base and V by 6 bases; bases with no gene match: 5. CDR3 sequence reads: CASRGTDINYGYTF. The CDR3 DNA sequence: TGTGCCAGCAGGGGGACAGACATTAACTATGGCTACACCTTC.

The chain combines TRBV11-2 with TRBJ2-1; the D gene is possibly TRBD1 (5 bases). The length of the CDR3 is 15 residues. V was pared by 0 bases and J by 4 bases, with 10 bases between. Germline CDR1 and CDR2: SGHAT and FQNNGV. CDR3 sequence: CASSLDKGRYNEQFF. Here the CDR3 DNA reads TGTGCCAGCAGCTTAGATAAGGGGCGGTACAATGAGCAGTTCTTC.

The chain joins TRBV29-1 to TRBJ1-1, with a possible D match to TRBD1 (6 bases). The length of the CDR3 is 13 residues. Germline V gives CDR1 SQVTM, CDR2 ANQGSEA. V lost 5 bases and J lost 1, with 11 bases in between. Written as DNA, the CDR3 is TGCAGCGTTCAGTTAGGGGGGAACACTGAAGCTTTCTTT. Protein sequence: CSVQLGGNTEAFF.

The chain links TRBV9 to TRBJ2-3, with 7 bases fitting TRBD2. This CDR3 is 15 amino acids long. Germline V gene sequence: CDR1 SGDLS, CDR2 YYNGEE. The V gene end was trimmed by 2 bases and the J gene end by 1 base; junction bases not matched to a gene: 4. The CDR3: CASSVSAGGTDTQYF. The CDR3 DNA follows: TGTGCCAGCAGCGTTTCCGCGGGGGGCACAGATACGCAGTATTTT.